Shown below are 30 T cell receptor beta chains from a single sample sequenced in a study of PD-L1 blockade in urothelial cancer. The sample's time point: pretreatment peripheral blood. Here immunoSEQ multiplex PCR was the method, and the copy in TCRdb shows in-frame clones only, minus some. The sample shows tens of thousands of clones, 81% of them seen only once. The sequencing here drew on PBMCs, taken around atezolizumab (anti-PD-L1) treatment. These receptors were taken from a man between 70 and 80 years old with urothelial cancer.

This rearrangement joins TRBV6-1 to TRBJ2-1; TRBD1 aligns across 7 bases. CDR1 is MNHNS and CDR2 is SASEGT in the germline V gene. CDR3 size: 15 residues. Trimming took 3 bases from V and 6 from J; bases not matched to a gene: 8. CDR3 bases: TGTGCCAGCAGTGATGGACCGGGACAGAGCAATGAGCAGTTCTTC. Protein product: CASSDGPGQSNEQFF.

This chain links TRBV6-1 with TRBJ1-5; tentative D call: TRBD1 (6 bases). This CDR3 contains 15 residues. Trimming took off 0 bases at V and 5 bases at J, with 11 bases between the two ends. Germline CDR1 and CDR2: MNHNS and SASEGT. DNA for the CDR3: TGTGCCAGCAGTGAAGCGCGGGGGGGCGATCAGCCCCAGCATTTT. Its protein product is CASSEARGGDQPQHF.

Worth noting for this clone: The junction departs from germline at one end; a sequencing error may be responsible. The gene calls are TRBV27 and TRBJ2-7, with D hard to call. CDR3 length: 12 residues. CDR1 is MNHEY, CDR2 SMNVEV, per germline (reference sequence). CDR3 DNA: TGCGCTGTGGAGCATTTTCACTACGAGCAGTACTTC. Its protein is CAVEHFHYEQYF.

The V call is TRBV30, the J call TRBJ2-7; perhaps TRBD1 as D (8 bases). V was shortened by 4 bases and J by 0 bases, with 22 bases between the two germline ends. The CDR3 covers 17 residues. Germline CDR1 GTSNPN, CDR2 SVGIG (reference sequence). CDR3 in DNA: TGTGCCTGGAATCAGGGGGCCTACCTAGCGGCCTCCTACGAGCAGTACTTC. Protein sequence: CAWNQGAYLAASYEQYF.

The rearrangement links TRBV10-3 to TRBJ2-7; 13 bases match TRBD2. The trim removed 3 bases at V and 4 bases at J, leaving 6 bases unmatched. Germline V lookup: CDR1 ENHRY, CDR2 SYGVKD. The CDR3 covers 16 residues. CDR3 sequence (DNA): TGTGCCATCAGTGACGCAGGACTAGCGGGAGAGTACGAGCAGTACTTC. Translated, it gives CAISDAGLAGEYEQYF.

This chain joins TRBV2 and TRBJ2-7; the D gene is possibly TRBD2 (5 bases). CDR3 size: 13 residues. Trimming stripped 4 bases from V and 6 bases from J, with 13 bases between. The germline V gene encodes CDR1 SNHLY and CDR2 FYNNEI. The CDR3 nucleotides read TGTGCCAGCAGTGGGCTCCCAGGAGGCGAGCAGTACTTC. Protein product: CASSGLPGGEQYF.

The rearrangement links TRBV18 to TRBJ2-2; TRBD2 matches 7 bases. V trimming: 3 bases; J trimming: 0 bases; junction bases outside the gene matches: 4. The CDR3 covers 16 residues. Germline assignment: CDR1 KGHSH and CDR2 LQKENI. The CDR3 loop is CASSPYAGANTGELFF. In DNA, the CDR3 is TGTGCCAGCTCACCGTACGCGGGGGCGAACACCGGGGAGCTGTTTTTT.

The genes are TRBV10-2 and TRBJ2-5, with TRBD2 matching over 12 bases. The V gene end was trimmed by 5 bases and the J gene end by 4 bases; junction bases not matched to a gene: 11. Germline values: CDR1 WSHSY, CDR2 SAAADI. The CDR3 is made up of 17 amino acids. The CDR3 spells CASSRLPSGLAGETQYF. CDR3 DNA: TGCGCCAGCAGTCGACTACCATCGGGACTAGCGGGAGAGACCCAGTACTTC.

This sequence joins TRBV25-1 and TRBJ2-7; no firm D call. Germline CDR1 and CDR2: MGHDK and SYGVNS. The CDR3 is 13 residues long. Trimming pared 4 bases from V and 4 bases from J, leaving 11 bases between. The CDR3 nucleotides read TGTGCCAGCAGTGTGGAGAGTCCTTACGAGCAGTACTTC. Translating gives CASSVESPYEQYF.

The chain employs TRBV5-1 and TRBJ2-3; TRBD1 agrees at 7 bases. Germline loops: CDR1 SGHRS, CDR2 YFSETQ. Germline trimming cut 6 bases from V and 2 bases from J; bases unmatched to any gene: 6. The CDR3 has 14 amino acids. For the CDR3, the DNA is TGCGCCAGCAAAGGGGGCACAGACACAGATACGCAGTATTTT. Protein product: CASKGGTDTDTQYF. The full variable domain, with the rest looked up from reference TRBV5-1 and TRBJ2-3, is KAGVTQTPRYLIKTRGQQVTLSCSPISGHRSVSWYQQTPGQGLQFLFEYFSETQRNKGNFPGRFSGRQFSNSRSEMNVSTLELGDSALYLCASKGGTDTDTQYFGPGTRLTVL.

V gene TRBV20-1 combines with J gene TRBJ2-7; tentative D call: TRBD2 (6 bases). The CDR3 loop spans 11 amino acids. Trimming stripped 2 bases from V and 7 bases from J, with 9 bases between. The germline V gene has CDR1 DFQATT and CDR2 SNEGSKA (reference sequence). The CDR3, as DNA: TGCAGTGCTAGACTGGGAGGTGAGCAGTACTTC. It yields the protein CSARLGGEQYF.

The rearrangement links TRBV5-1 to TRBJ2-1; D is perhaps TRBD2 (6 bases). CDR3 size: 16 residues. Per the germline V gene, CDR1 is SGHRS and CDR2 is YFSETQ. V shed 0 bases and J shed 2 bases, with 12 bases lying between them. Here the CDR3 reads CASSLDGREAYNEQFF. The DNA for the CDR3 is TGCGCCAGCAGCTTGGACGGCAGGGAGGCCTACAATGAGCAGTTCTTC. Using reference TRBV5-1 and TRBJ2-1 for the parts outside the CDR3, the full variable domain is KAGVTQTPRYLIKTRGQQVTLSCSPISGHRSVSWYQQTPGQGLQFLFEYFSETQRNKGNFPGRFSGRQFSNSRSEMNVSTLELGDSALYLCASSLDGREAYNEQFFGPGTRLTVL.

The V gene is TRBV7-2, the J gene TRBJ2-3; a weak D match, TRBD1 (5 bases). The CDR3 contains 15 residues. V dropped 2 bases and J dropped 6 bases, with 15 bases sitting between them. Germline values: CDR1 SGHTA, CDR2 FQGNSA. The CDR3 coding sequence is TGTGCCAGCAGCTTAACTGGGCAGGGTTCGGATACGCAGTATTTT. Amino acids: CASSLTGQGSDTQYF.

The J gene is TRBJ1-4, the V gene TRBV7-2, with a weak D call TRBD1 (5 bases). Deletions cut 0 bases from V and 6 bases from J, with 8 bases between. In germline, CDR1 is SGHTA, CDR2 FQGNSA. The CDR3 covers 14 residues. CDR3: CASSLAGGDEKLFF. The CDR3 bases are TGTGCCAGCAGCTTAGCGGGGGGGGATGAAAAACTGTTTTTT.

The chain is built from TRBV9 and TRBJ2-2, with 9 nucleotides matching TRBD2. CDR1 is SGDLS, CDR2 YYNGEE, per germline. This CDR3 has 17 amino acids. V lost 4 bases to trimming and J lost 7 bases; unmatched junction nucleotides: 14. The CDR3 loop is CASSYLPLAGRVGELFF. The CDR3 coding sequence is TGTGCCAGCAGCTACTTACCGCTAGCGGGAAGGGTCGGGGAGCTGTTTTTT.

This chain uses TRBV29-1 with TRBJ2-2; D is possibly TRBD2 (5 bases). Trimming shortened V by 5 bases and J by 3 bases, and 7 bases separated the two germline ends. Germline V lookup: CDR1 SQVTM, CDR2 ANQGSEA. The CDR3 covers 12 residues. The CDR3 here is CSVMRDTGELFF. CDR3 bases: TGCAGCGTTATGCGGGACACCGGGGAGCTGTTTTTT.

The chain combines TRBV5-1 with TRBJ2-1, with a tentative D call TRBD2 (6 bases). This CDR3 is 15 amino acids long. Germline CDR1 is SGHRS and CDR2 is YFSETQ. V gave up 0 bases and J gave up 1 base, with 8 bases separating them. CDR3 DNA: TGCGCCAGCAGCTTGGGCGGGGCTTCCTACAATGAGCAGTTCTTC. Encoded protein: CASSLGGASYNEQFF.

This clone was counted a single time. The chain combines TRBV6-1 with TRBJ2-2; a weak D match, TRBD2 (7 bases). The CDR3 spans 15 residues. CDR1 and CDR2 from the germline V gene are MNHNS and SASEGT. Deletions cut 7 bases from V and 0 bases from J, with 12 bases between. In DNA, the CDR3 is TGTGCCAGCATAAGCGGGACACCGAACACCGGGGAGCTGTTTTTT. This gives the protein CASISGTPNTGELFF.

The J gene is TRBJ2-1, the V gene TRBV11-2, with D unresolved. V gave up 2 bases and J gave up 0 bases, with 14 bases separating them. Germline V gene lookup returns CDR1 SGHAT and CDR2 FQNNGV. This CDR3 is built from 17 residues. CDR3: CASSLIIGYSSYNEQFF. The CDR3 DNA follows: TGTGCCAGCAGCTTAATTATCGGTTATAGCTCCTACAATGAGCAGTTCTTC.

The V and J genes are TRBV5-4 and TRBJ1-3; D unclear. CDR1 SGHNT and CDR2 YYREEE come from the germline V gene (reference sequence). This CDR3 region has 15 residues. V lost 4 bases, J lost 4 bases, and 15 bases lay in between. The CDR3 loop reads CASSPREPSGNTIYF. Written as DNA, the CDR3 is TGTGCCAGCAGCCCCCGGGAGCCTTCCGGAAACACCATATATTTT. Filled out from reference TRBV5-4 and TRBJ1-3, the complete variable domain reads ETGVTQSPTHLIKTRGQQVTLRCSSQSGHNTVSWYQQALGQGPQFIFQYYREEENGRGNFPPRFSGLQFPNYSSELNVNALELDDSALYLCASSPREPSGNTIYFGEGSWLTVV.

The chain has TRBV5-1 and TRBJ2-2, with 9 bases aligning to TRBD2. The germline V gene encodes CDR1 SGHRS and CDR2 YFSETQ. V trimming: 2 bases; J trimming: 2 bases; junction bases outside the gene matches: 4. The CDR3 consists of 16 residues. The CDR3 DNA follows: TGCGCCAGCAGCTTTGGACTAGCGCCTAACACCGGGGAGCTGTTTTTT. It specifies CASSFGLAPNTGELFF. Full variable domain (rest looked up from reference TRBV5-1 and TRBJ2-2): KAGVTQTPRYLIKTRGQQVTLSCSPISGHRSVSWYQQTPGQGLQFLFEYFSETQRNKGNFPGRFSGRQFSNSRSEMNVSTLELGDSALYLCASSFGLAPNTGELFFGEGSRLTVL.

The chain links TRBV2 to TRBJ1-4; the D is unclear. Per the germline V gene, CDR1 is SNHLY and CDR2 is FYNNEI. V dropped 6 bases and J dropped 8 bases, with 19 bases sitting between them. The CDR3 is 15 residues long. The CDR3 sequence is CASREIGSRGEKLFF. The DNA for the CDR3 is TGTGCCAGCAGAGAGATCGGGAGCAGAGGGGAAAAACTGTTTTTT.

V usage is TRBV9 and J usage is TRBJ2-3; a weak D match, TRBD2 (7 bases). The CDR3 contains 14 residues. Trimming took off 1 base at V and 4 bases at J, with 10 bases between the two ends. Per germline, CDR1 SGDLS and CDR2 YYNGEE. As DNA, the CDR3 is TGTGCCAGCAGCGTAAGGGGGGGGTCAGATACGCAGTATTTT. Translating gives CASSVRGGSDTQYF.

This clone was detected once. The genes are TRBV27 and TRBJ2-5, with D possibly being TRBD2 (7 bases). The V and J ends lost 2 bases and 5 bases respectively, with 12 bases between them. The CDR3 has 14 residues. The germline V gene encodes CDR1 MNHEY and CDR2 SMNVEV (reference sequence). CDR3: CASSLSRGGETQYF. As DNA, the CDR3 is TGTGCCAGCAGTTTAAGCAGGGGAGGGGAGACCCAGTACTTC.

This sequence joins TRBV18 and TRBJ1-5, with 7 nucleotides matching TRBD1. With 5 bases clipped from V and 5 bases from J, the junction kept 6 bases outside the gene matches. Germline CDR1 reads KGHSH; CDR2 reads LQKENI. The CDR3 consists of 14 residues. Written as DNA, the CDR3 is TGTGCCAGCTCAGGTACAGGGGCGGATCAGCCCCAGCATTTT. This translates into CASSGTGADQPQHF.

The chain uses TRBV28 and TRBJ1-5, with a tentative D call TRBD1 (5 bases). Trimming stripped 8 bases from V and 2 bases from J, with 13 bases between. The germline CDR1 and CDR2 sequences are MDHEN and SYDVKM. The CDR3 totals 14 residues. The CDR3 sequence is CASGTRGGNQPQHF. DNA of the CDR3: TGTGCCAGCGGTACCCGGGGGGGCAATCAGCCCCAGCATTTT.

The chain uses TRBV7-6 and TRBJ2-2; TRBD2 agrees at 13 bases. With 5 bases clipped from V and 7 bases from J, the junction kept 13 bases outside the gene matches. Germline V gives CDR1 SGHVS, CDR2 FNYEAQ. The CDR3 loop spans 18 amino acids. The CDR3 sequence: CASSPWTSGRPSGGELFF. The CDR3 DNA sequence: TGTGCCAGCAGCCCCTGGACTAGCGGGAGACCGTCGGGCGGGGAGCTGTTTTTT.

This chain joins TRBV7-2 and TRBJ2-7, with 8 bases fitting TRBD2. This CDR3 has 14 amino acids. V lost 8 bases and J lost 0; bases outside the gene matches: 6. The V gene's germline CDR1 is SGHTA and CDR2 FQGNSA. CDR3 protein: CASGGSGTSYEQYF. The CDR3, as DNA: TGTGCCAGCGGTGGTAGCGGGACCTCCTACGAGCAGTACTTC.

The rearrangement links TRBV15 to TRBJ2-4, with TRBD2 matching 12 bases. The CDR3 spans 22 residues. Trimming took 0 bases from V and 1 from J; bases not matched to a gene: 16. The germline gives CDR1 LNHNV, CDR2 YYDKDF (reference sequence). In DNA form, the CDR3 reads TGTGCCACCAGCAGAGAGAGAGGGCCGACTAGCGGGAGATTTGGGGCCAAAAACATTCAGTACTTC. This encodes CATSRERGPTSGRFGAKNIQYF.

This clone was recorded once. V and J are TRBV30 and TRBJ1-5; possibly TRBD1 for D (6 bases). The CDR3 is made up of 15 amino acids. CDR1 GTSNPN and CDR2 SVGIG come from the germline V gene (reference sequence). V dropped 2 bases and J dropped 0 bases, with 11 bases sitting between them. Here the CDR3 DNA reads TGTGCCTGGAGTCCCGCAGGGGTTAGCAATCAGCCCCAGCATTTT. It yields the protein CAWSPAGVSNQPQHF.